The sequence of this T cell receptor beta chain was determined in a study of cytomegalovirus exposure and HLA in healthy donors. Study observations and caveats: In vitro, three CMV-associated chains proved specific for CMV antigens.

Sequencing used immunoSEQ multiplex PCR; TCRdb keeps in-frame clones, though not all of them. The table shows about 220,000 clones, with 87% occurring only once. This clone was seen just once. Its antigen is undetermined. The clonotype comes from a man younger than 35 in good health and CMV-seronegative. The specimen was PBMCs.

CDR3: CASSQIPAGTNYEQYF. As DNA, the CDR3 is TGCGCCAGCAGCCAAATTCCTGCCGGGACTAACTACGAGCAGTACTTC. The rearrangement joins TRBV4-1 to TRBJ2-7; 7 positions agree with TRBD2. The CDR3 runs 16 residues. V shed 2 bases, J shed 3 bases, and the junction held 10 bases outside the gene matches. The germline V gene has CDR1 MGHRA and CDR2 YSYEKL.